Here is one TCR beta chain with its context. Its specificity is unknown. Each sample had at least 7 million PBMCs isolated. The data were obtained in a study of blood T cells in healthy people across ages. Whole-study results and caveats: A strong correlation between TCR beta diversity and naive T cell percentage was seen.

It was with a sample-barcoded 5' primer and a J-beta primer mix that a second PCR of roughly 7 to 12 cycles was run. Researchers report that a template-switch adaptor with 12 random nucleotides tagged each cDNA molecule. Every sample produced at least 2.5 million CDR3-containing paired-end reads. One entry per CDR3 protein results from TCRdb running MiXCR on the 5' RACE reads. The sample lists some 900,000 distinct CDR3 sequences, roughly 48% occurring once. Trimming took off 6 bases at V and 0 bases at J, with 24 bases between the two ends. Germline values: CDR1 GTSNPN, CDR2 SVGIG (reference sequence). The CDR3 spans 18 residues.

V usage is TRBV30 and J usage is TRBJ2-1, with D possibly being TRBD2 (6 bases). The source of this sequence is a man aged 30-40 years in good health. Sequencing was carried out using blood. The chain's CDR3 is CACAAGEGSSSSYNEQFF. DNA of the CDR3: TGTGCCTGCGCAGCGGGCGAGGGGTCGAGTAGCTCCTACAATGAGCAGTTCTTC.